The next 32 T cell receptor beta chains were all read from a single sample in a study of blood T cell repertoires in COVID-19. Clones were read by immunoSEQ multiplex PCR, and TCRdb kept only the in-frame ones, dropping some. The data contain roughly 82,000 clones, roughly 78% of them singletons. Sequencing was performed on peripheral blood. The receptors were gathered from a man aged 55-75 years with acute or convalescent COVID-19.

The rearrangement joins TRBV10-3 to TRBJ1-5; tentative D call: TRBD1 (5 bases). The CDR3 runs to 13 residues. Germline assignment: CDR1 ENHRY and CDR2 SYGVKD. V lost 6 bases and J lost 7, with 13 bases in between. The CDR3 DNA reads TGTGCCATCAGGGAGAGCAGGGAACAGCCCCAGCATTTT. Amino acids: CAIRESREQPQHF.

Here the CDR3 reads CASSAASGGADTQYF. The CDR3 bases are TGTGCCAGCAGCGCCGCTAGCGGGGGGGCCGATACGCAGTATTTT. The chain joins TRBV9 to TRBJ2-3, with 12 bases that match TRBD2. V lost 3 bases and J lost 6; bases outside the gene matches: 5. The CDR3 loop spans 15 amino acids. The germline V gene encodes CDR1 SGDLS and CDR2 YYNGEE.

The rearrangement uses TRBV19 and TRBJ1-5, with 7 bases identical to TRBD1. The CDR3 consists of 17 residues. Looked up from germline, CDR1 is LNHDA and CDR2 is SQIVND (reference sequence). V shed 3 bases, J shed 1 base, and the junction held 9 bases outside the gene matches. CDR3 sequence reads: CASSMRTGAESNQPQHF. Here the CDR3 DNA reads TGTGCCAGTAGTATGAGGACAGGTGCGGAGAGCAATCAGCCCCAGCATTTT.

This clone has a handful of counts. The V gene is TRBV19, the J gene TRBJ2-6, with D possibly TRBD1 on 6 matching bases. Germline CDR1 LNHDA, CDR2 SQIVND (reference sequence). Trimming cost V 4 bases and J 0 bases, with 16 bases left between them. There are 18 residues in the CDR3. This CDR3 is CASSTRTASISGANVLTF. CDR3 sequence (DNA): TGTGCCAGTAGTACCAGGACAGCTTCTATCTCTGGGGCCAACGTCCTGACTTTC.

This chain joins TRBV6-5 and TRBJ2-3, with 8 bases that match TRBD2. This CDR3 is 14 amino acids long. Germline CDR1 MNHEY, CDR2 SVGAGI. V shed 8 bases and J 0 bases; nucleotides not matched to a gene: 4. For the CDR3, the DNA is TGTGCCAGCCGACTAGCGTTTAGCACAGATACGCAGTATTTT. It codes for CASRLAFSTDTQYF.

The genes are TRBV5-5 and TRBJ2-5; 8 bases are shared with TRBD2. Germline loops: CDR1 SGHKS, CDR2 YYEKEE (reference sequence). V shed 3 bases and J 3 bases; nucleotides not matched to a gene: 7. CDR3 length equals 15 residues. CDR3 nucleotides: TGTGCCAGCAGCTCGGGGGGGTCTAATAAAGAGACCCAGTACTTC. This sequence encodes CASSSGGSNKETQYF.

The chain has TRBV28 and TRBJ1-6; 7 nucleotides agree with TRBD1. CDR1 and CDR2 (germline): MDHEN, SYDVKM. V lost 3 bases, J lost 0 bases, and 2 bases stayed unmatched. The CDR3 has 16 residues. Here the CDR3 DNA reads TGTGCCAGCAGTTTGGGACAGACCTCCTATAATTCACCCCTCCACTTT. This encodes CASSLGQTSYNSPLHF.

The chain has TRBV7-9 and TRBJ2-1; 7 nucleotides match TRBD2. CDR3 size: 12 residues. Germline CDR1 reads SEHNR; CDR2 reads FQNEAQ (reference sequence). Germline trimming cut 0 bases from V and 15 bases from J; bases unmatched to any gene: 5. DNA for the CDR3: TGTGCCAGCAGCTTAGCGGAGGGGACTACGTTCTTC. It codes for CASSLAEGTTFF.

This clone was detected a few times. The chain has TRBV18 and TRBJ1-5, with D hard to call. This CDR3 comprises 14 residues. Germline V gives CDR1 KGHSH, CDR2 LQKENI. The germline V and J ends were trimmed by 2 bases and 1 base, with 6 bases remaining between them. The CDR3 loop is CASSPTQSNQPQHF. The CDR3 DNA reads TGTGCCAGCTCACCAACACAAAGCAATCAGCCCCAGCATTTT.

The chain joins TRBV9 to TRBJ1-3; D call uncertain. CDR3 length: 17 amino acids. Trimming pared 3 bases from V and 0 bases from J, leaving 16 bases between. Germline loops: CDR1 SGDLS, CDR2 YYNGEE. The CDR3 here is CASSADPTGSSGNTIYF. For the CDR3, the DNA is TGTGCCAGCAGCGCCGACCCGACTGGGAGCTCTGGAAACACCATATATTTT.

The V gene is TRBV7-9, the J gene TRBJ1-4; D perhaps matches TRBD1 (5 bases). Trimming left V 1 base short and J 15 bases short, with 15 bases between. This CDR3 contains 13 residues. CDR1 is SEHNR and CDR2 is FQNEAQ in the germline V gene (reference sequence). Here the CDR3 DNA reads TGTGCCAGCAGCTTAGACGGAGCGGGGGAAGTGTTTTTT. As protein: CASSLDGAGEVFF.

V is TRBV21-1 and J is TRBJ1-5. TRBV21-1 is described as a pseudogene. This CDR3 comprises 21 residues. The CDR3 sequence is CASSPQDGRDQTPDSNQPQHF. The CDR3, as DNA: TGTGCCAGCAGCCCACAGGACGGGAGGGATCAAACTCCCGATAGCAATCAGCCCCAGCATTTT.

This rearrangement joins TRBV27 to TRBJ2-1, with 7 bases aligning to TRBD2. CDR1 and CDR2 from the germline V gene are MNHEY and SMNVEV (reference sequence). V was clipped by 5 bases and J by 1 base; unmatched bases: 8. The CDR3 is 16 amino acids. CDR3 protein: CASSTPSGGSYNEQFF. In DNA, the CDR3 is TGTGCCAGCAGTACCCCTAGCGGTGGATCCTACAATGAGCAGTTCTTC.

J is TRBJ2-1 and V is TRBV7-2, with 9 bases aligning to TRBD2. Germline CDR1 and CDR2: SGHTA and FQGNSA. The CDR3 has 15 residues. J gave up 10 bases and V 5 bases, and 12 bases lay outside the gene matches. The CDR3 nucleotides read TGTGCCAGCAGCCGGGGAGTAGCGGGGGCCCGGGAGCAGTTCTTC. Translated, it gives CASSRGVAGAREQFF.

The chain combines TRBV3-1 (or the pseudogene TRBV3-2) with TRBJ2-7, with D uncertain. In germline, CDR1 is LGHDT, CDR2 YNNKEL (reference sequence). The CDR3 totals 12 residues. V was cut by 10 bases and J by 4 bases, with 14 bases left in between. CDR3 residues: CATQTNPYEQYF. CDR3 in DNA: TGTGCCACTCAGACAAACCCTTACGAGCAGTACTTC.

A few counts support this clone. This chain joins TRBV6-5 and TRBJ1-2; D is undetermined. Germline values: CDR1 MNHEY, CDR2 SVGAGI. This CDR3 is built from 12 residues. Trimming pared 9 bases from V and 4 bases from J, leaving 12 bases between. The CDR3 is CASREQSYGYTF. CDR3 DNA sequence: TGTGCCAGTCGGGAACAGTCCTATGGCTACACCTTC.

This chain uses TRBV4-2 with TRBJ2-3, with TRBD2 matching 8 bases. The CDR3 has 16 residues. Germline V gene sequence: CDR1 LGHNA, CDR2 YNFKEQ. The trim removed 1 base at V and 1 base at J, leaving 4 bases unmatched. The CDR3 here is CASSQAGGPGTDTQYF. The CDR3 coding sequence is TGTGCCAGCAGCCAAGCGGGGGGGCCAGGCACAGATACGCAGTATTTT.

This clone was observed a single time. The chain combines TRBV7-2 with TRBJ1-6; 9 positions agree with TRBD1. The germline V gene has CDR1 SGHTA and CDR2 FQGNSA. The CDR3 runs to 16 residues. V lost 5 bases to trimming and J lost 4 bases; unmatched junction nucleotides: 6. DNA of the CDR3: TGTGCCAGCAGCCCAGGGACAGGGTGGTATAATTCACCCCTCCACTTT. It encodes CASSPGTGWYNSPLHF.

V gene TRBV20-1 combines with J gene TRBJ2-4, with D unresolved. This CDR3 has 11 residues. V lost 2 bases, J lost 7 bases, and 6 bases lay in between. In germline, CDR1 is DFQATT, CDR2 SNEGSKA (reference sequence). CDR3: CSARQFNIQYF. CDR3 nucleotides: TGCAGTGCTAGACAGTTCAACATTCAGTACTTC.

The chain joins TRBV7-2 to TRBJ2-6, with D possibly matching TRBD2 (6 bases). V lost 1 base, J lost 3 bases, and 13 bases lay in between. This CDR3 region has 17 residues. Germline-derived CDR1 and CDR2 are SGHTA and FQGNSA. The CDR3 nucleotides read TGTGCCAGCAGCTTAGTGGGGGGATCGGATGGGGCCAACGTCCTGACTTTC. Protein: CASSLVGGSDGANVLTF.

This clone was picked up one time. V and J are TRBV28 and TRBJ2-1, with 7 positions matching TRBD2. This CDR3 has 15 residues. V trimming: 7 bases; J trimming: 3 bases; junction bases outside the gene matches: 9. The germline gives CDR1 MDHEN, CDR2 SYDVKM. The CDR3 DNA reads TGTGCCAGCACTTCCCTAGGGACTAACTACAATGAGCAGTTCTTC. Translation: CASTSLGTNYNEQFF.

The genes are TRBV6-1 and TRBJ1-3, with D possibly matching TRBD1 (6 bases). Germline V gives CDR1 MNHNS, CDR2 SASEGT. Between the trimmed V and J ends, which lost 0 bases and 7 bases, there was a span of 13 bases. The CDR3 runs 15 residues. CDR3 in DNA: TGTGCCAGCAGTGAAGCGGCAGGGGAGTGGAACACCATATATTTT. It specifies CASSEAAGEWNTIYF.

CDR3 protein: CASSLRGRGFSEAFF. The CDR3 region has the DNA TGTGCCAGCAGCTTAAGAGGGAGGGGGTTCAGTGAAGCTTTCTTT. The J gene is TRBJ1-1, the V gene TRBV7-3; maybe TRBD1 (6 bases). Trimming took off 1 base at V and 7 bases at J, with 16 bases between the two ends. Germline-derived CDR1 and CDR2 are SGHTA and FQGTGA. The CDR3 totals 15 residues.

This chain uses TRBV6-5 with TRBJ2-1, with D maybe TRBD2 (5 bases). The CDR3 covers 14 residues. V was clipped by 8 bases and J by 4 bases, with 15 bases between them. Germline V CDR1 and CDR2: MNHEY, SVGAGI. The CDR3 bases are TGTGCCAGCGGGTTGAGGGAGTCATACAATGAGCAGTTCTTC. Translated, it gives CASGLRESYNEQFF.

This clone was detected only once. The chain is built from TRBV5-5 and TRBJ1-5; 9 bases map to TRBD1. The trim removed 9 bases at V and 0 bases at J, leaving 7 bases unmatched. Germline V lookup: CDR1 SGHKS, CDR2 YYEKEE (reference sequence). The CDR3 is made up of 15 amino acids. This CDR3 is CATRRDRDSNQPQHF. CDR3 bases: TGTGCCACCAGACGGGACAGGGATAGCAATCAGCCCCAGCATTTT. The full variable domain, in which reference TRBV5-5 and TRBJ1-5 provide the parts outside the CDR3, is DAGVTQSPTHLIKTRGQQVTLRCSPISGHKSVSWYQQVLGQGPQFIFQYYEKEERGRGNFPDRFSARQFPNYSSELNVNALLLGDSALYLCATRRDRDSNQPQHFGDGTRLSIL.

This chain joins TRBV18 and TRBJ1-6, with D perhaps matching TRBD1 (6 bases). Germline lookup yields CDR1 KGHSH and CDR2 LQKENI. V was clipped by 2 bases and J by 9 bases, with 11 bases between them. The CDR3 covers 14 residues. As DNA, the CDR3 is TGTGCCAGCTCACCAGGGCGGGGGCTTTCACCCCTCCACTTT. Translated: CASSPGRGLSPLHF.

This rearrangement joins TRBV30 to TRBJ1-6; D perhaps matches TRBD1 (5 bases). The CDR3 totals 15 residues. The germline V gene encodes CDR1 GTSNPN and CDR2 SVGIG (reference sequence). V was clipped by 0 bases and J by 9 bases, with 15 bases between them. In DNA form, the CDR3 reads TGTGCCTGGAGTGTAAGTCAGGGCATCGCTTCACCCCTCCACTTT. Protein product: CAWSVSQGIASPLHF.

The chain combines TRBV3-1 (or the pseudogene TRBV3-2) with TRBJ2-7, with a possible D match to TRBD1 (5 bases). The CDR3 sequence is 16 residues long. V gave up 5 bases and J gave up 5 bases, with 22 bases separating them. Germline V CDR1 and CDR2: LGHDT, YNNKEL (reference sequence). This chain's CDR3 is CASSGHGPFVLDEQYF. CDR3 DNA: TGTGCCAGCAGCGGACATGGTCCTTTCGTGTTAGACGAGCAGTACTTC.

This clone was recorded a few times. The CDR3 DNA reads as TGTGCCAGCAGCCGATCGGACAGAAGCACAGATACGCAGTATTTT. Translation gives CASSRSDRSTDTQYF. The chain joins TRBV3-1 (or the pseudogene TRBV3-2) to TRBJ2-3; tentatively, D is TRBD1 (6 bases). The CDR3 is 15 amino acids. The V end lost 4 bases, the J end lost 0 bases, and 11 bases lay between the germline ends. Germline V gene lookup returns CDR1 LGHDT and CDR2 YNNKEL (reference sequence).

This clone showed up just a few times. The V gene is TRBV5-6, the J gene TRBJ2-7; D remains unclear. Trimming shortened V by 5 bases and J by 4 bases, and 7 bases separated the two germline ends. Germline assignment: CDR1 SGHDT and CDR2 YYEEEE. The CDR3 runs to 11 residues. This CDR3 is CASSYRYEQYF. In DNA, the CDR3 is TGTGCCAGCAGTTACAGATACGAGCAGTACTTC.

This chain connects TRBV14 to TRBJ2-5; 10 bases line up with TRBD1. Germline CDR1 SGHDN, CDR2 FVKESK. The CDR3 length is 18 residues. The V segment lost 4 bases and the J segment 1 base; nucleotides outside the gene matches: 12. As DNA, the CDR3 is TGTGCCAGCAGCCCCTTAAACAGCCGGACAGGGGGCCAAGAGACCCAGTACTTC. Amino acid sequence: CASSPLNSRTGGQETQYF.

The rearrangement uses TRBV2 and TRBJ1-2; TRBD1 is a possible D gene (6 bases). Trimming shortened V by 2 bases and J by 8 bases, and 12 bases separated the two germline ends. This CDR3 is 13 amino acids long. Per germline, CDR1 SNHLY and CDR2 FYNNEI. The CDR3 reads CASSENRVWGYTF. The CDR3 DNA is TGTGCCAGCAGTGAAAACAGGGTCTGGGGCTACACCTTC.